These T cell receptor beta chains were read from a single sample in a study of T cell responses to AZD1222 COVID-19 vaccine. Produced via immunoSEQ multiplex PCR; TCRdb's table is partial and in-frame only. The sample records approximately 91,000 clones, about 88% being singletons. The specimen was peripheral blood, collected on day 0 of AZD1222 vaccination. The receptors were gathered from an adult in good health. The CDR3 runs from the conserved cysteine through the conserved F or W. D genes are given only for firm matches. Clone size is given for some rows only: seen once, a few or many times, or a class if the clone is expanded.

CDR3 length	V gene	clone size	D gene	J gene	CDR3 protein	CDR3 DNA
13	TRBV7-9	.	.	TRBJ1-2	CASSPGRTYGYTF	TGTGCCAGCAGCCCAGGACGGACCTATGGCTACACCTTC
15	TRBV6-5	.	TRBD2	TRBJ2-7	CASSSGLAGAYEQYF	TGTGCCAGCAGTTCTGGACTAGCGGGGGCGTACGAGCAGTACTTC
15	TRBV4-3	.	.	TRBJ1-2	CASSQGGGESHGYTF	TGCGCCAGCAGCCAAGGCGGGGGGGAGTCACATGGCTACACCTTC
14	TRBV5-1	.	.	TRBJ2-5	CASSVSGDQETQYF	TGCGCCAGCAGCGTATCAGGGGATCAAGAGACCCAGTACTTC
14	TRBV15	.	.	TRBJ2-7	CATSRDQGSYEQYF	TGTGCCACCAGCAGAGATCAGGGGTCCTACGAGCAGTACTTC
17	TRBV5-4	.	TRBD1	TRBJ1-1	CASSSQLTGAMNTEAFF	TGTGCCAGCAGCTCGCAGTTGACAGGGGCGATGAACACTGAAGCTTTCTTT
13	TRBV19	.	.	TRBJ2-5	CASSTVSQETQYF	TGTGCCAGTAGTACCGTTTCTCAAGAGACCCAGTACTTC
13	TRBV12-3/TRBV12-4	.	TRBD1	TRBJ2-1	CACDRGSYNEQFF	TGTGCCTGCGACAGGGGCTCCTACAATGAGCAGTTCTTC
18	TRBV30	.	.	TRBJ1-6	CAWSVKLNRGSYNSPLHF	TGTGCCTGGAGTGTAAAACTTAATAGGGGCTCCTATAATTCACCCCTCCACTTT
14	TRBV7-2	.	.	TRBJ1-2	CASSLGLQGYGYTF	TGTGCCAGCAGCTTAGGACTACAGGGCTATGGCTACACCTTC
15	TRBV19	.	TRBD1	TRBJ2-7	CASSMGMGQYYEQYF	TGTGCCAGTAGTATGGGGATGGGACAGTACTACGAGCAGTACTTC
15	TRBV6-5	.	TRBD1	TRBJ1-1	CASSYSGGGGTEAFF	TGTGCCAGCAGTTACTCAGGAGGGGGCGGGACTGAAGCTTTCTTT
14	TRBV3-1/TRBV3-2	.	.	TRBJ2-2	CASSRNPGSGELFF	TGTGCCAGCAGCCGGAATCCGGGGTCCGGGGAGCTGTTTTTT
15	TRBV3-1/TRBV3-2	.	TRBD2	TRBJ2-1	CASSPSGGAYNEQFF	TGTGCCAGCAGCCCTAGCGGGGGGGCTTACAATGAGCAGTTCTTC
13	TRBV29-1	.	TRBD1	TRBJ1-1	CSVDAGTGRYAFF	TGCAGCGTTGATGCCGGGACAGGGAGATATGCTTTCTTT
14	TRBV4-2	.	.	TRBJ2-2	CASSQGSGGGELFF	TGTGCCAGCAGCCAAGGTTCCGGAGGCGGGGAGCTGTTTTTT
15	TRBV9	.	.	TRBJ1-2	CASSVAGTPHYGYTF	TGTGCCAGCAGCGTAGCCGGGACCCCACACTATGGCTACACCTTC
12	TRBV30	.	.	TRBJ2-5	CAWTSSRETQYF	TGTGCCTGGACGTCCTCACGAGAGACCCAGTACTTC
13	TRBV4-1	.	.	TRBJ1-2	CASSREPNYGYTF	TGCGCCAGCAGCAGGGAGCCTAACTATGGCTACACCTTC
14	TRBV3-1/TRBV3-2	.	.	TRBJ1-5	CASSRFFGNQPQHF	TGTGCCAGCAGCCGTTTTTTTGGCAATCAGCCCCAGCATTTT
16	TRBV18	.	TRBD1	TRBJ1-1	CASSPTPGQGNTEAFF	TGTGCCAGCTCACCTACTCCGGGACAGGGCAACACTGAAGCTTTCTTT
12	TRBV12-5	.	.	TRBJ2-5	CASGSGAETQYF	TGTGCTAGTGGTTCTGGGGCGGAGACCCAGTACTTC
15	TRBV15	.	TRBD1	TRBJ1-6	CATSRTGTGASPLHF	TGTGCCACCAGCAGAACCGGGACAGGGGCTTCACCCCTCCACTTT
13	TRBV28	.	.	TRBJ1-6	CASTTLVNSPLHF	TGTGCCAGCACCACACTGGTTAATTCACCCCTCCACTTT
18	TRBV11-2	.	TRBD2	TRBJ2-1	CASSSEGLARFIGNEQFF	TGTGCCAGCAGCAGTGAAGGACTAGCCAGGTTTATTGGCAATGAGCAGTTCTTC
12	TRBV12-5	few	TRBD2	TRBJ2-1	CASGLTSGGKFF	TGTGCTAGTGGTTTGACTAGCGGGGGGAAGTTCTTC
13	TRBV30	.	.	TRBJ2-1	CASTGRRYNEQFF	TGTGCCTCTACCGGCAGGCGATACAATGAGCAGTTCTTC
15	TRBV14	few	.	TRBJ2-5	CASSQGRGWQETQYF	TGTGCCAGCAGCCAAGGTCGGGGGTGGCAAGAGACCCAGTACTTC
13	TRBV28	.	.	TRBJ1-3	CASTVLVGNTIYF	TGTGCCAGCACCGTCTTGGTTGGAAACACCATATATTTT
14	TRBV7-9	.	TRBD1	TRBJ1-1	CASIKDRVETEAFF	TGTGCCAGCATCAAGGACAGGGTGGAAACTGAAGCTTTCTTT
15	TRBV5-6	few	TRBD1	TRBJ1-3	CASSFAGTDGNTIYF	TGTGCCAGCAGTTTCGCCGGGACAGATGGAAACACCATATATTTT
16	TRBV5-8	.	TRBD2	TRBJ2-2	CASSLKLAVNTGELFF	TGTGCCAGCAGCTTAAAACTAGCGGTGAACACCGGGGAGCTGTTTTTT
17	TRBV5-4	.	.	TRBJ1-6	CASSDIYGDSYNSPLHF	TGTGCCAGCAGCGATATATACGGGGACTCCTATAATTCACCCCTCCACTTT
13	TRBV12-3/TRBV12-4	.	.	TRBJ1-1	CASSNGLNTEAFF	TGTGCCAGCAGTAACGGGTTGAACACTGAAGCTTTCTTT
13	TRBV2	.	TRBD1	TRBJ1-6	CASGLTGNSPLHF	TGTGCCAGCGGACTGACAGGGAACTCACCCCTCCACTTT
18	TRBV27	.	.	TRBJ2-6	CASSGRLGGAVRANVLTF	TGTGCCAGCAGTGGTCGTTTAGGGGGGGCGGTTAGGGCCAACGTCCTGACTTTC
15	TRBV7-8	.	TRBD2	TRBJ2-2	CASSLLAGGGGELFF	TGTGCCAGCAGCTTACTAGCGGGGGGCGGCGGGGAGCTGTTTTTT
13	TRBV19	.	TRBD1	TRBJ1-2	CASSPGTGRGYTF	TGTGCCAGTAGCCCGGGGACAGGGAGGGGCTACACCTTC
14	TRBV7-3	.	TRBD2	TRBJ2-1	CASSFSGTGGEQFF	TGTGCCAGCAGCTTCTCCGGGACGGGAGGGGAGCAGTTCTTC
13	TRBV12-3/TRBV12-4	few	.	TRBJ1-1	CASSAQGNTEAFF	TGTGCCAGCAGTGCCCAGGGGAACACTGAAGCTTTCTTT
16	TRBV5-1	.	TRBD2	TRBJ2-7	CASSLAPSGGVDEQYF	TGCGCCAGCAGCTTGGCCCCTAGCGGGGGGGTCGACGAGCAGTACTTC
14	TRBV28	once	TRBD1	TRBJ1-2	CASSLSDRFHGYTF	TGTGCCAGCAGTCTCTCGGACAGGTTCCATGGCTACACCTTC
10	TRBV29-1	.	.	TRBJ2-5	CSVGMETQYF	TGCAGCGTAGGAATGGAGACCCAGTACTTC
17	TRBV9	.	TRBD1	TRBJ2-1	CASSSRTGVGRRDEQFF	TGTGCCAGCAGCTCTCGGACAGGGGTCGGCCGGCGGGATGAGCAGTTCTTC
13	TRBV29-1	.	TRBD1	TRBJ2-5	CSGRTGLGETQYF	TGCAGTGGCCGGACAGGGCTCGGAGAGACCCAGTACTTC
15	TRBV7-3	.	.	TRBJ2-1	CASSRLGQSYNEQFF	TGTGCCAGCAGTCGCCTAGGACAATCCTACAATGAGCAGTTCTTC
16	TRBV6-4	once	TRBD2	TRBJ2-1	CASSDPGLAGSNEQFF	TGTGCCAGCAGTGACCCGGGACTAGCGGGGTCCAATGAGCAGTTCTTC
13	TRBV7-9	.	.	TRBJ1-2	CASSLDSNYGYTF	TGTGCCAGCAGCTTAGATTCTAACTATGGCTACACCTTC
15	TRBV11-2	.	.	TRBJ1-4	CASSPGQGLDEKLFF	TGTGCCAGCAGCCCCGGGCAGGGCTTGGATGAAAAACTGTTTTTT
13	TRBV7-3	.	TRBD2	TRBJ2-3	CASTFSGGDTQYF	TGTGCCAGCACCTTTAGCGGGGGAGATACGCAGTATTTT
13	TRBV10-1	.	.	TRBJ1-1	CASRSTMNTEAFF	TGCGCCAGCAGATCCACAATGAACACTGAAGCTTTCTTT
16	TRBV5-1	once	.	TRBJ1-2	CASSQDSPEFNYGYTF	TGCGCCAGCAGTCAGGATTCCCCTGAATTTAACTATGGCTACACCTTC
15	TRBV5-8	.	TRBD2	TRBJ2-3	CASSAGGGSTDTQYF	TGTGCCAGCAGCGCGGGAGGCGGAAGCACAGATACGCAGTATTTT
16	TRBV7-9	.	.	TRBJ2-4	CASSWDAPGAKNIQYF	TGTGCCAGCAGCTGGGACGCCCCTGGGGCCAAAAACATTCAGTACTTC
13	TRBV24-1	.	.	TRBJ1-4	CASQGWANEKLFF	TGTGCCAGCCAGGGTTGGGCTAATGAAAAACTGTTTTTT
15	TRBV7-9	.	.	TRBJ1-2	CASSLVQAANYGYTF	TGTGCCAGCAGCTTAGTGCAGGCCGCTAACTATGGCTACACCTTC
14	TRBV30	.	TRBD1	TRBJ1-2	CAWSVGDRGIGYTF	TGTGCCTGGAGTGTAGGAGACAGGGGGATTGGCTACACCTTC
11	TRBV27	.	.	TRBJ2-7	CASSSTYEQYF	TGTGCCAGCAGTTCCACCTACGAGCAGTACTTC
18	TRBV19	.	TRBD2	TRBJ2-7	CASSSPWGSGSHHYEQYF	TGTGCCAGTAGTAGTCCCTGGGGTAGCGGGAGCCACCACTACGAGCAGTACTTC